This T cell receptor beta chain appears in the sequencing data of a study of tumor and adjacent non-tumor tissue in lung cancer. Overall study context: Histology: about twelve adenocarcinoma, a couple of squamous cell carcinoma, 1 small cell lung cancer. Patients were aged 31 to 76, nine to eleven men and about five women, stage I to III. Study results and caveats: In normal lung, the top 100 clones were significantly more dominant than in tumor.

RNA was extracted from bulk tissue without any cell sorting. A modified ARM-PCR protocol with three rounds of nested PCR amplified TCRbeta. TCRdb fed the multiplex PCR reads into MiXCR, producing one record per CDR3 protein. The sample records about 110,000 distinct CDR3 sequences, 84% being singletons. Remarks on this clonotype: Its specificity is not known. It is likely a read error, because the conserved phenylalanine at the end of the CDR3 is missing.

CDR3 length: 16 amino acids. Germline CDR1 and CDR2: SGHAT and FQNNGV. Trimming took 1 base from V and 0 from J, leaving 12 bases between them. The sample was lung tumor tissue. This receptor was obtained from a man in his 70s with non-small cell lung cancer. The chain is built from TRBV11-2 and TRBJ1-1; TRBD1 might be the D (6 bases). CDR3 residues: CASSLAEKGVNTEAFC. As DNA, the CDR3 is TGTGCCAGCAGCTTAGCGGAGAAGGGGGTGAACACTGAAGCTTTCTGT.